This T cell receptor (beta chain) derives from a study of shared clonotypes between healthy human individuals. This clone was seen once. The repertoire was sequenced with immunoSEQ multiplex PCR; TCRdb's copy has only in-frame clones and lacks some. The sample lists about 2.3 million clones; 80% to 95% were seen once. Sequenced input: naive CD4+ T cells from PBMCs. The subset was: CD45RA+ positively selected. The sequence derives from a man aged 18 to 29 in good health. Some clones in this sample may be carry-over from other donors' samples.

The DNA for the CDR3 is TGTGCCAGCAGCCCCCTGCCGGGAGGGTACAATGAGCAGTTCTTC. Translated: CASSPLPGGYNEQFF. V gene TRBV27 combines with J gene TRBJ2-1; 8 bases are shared with TRBD2. The CDR3 has 15 residues. Germline loops: CDR1 MNHEY, CDR2 SMNVEV (reference sequence). V was clipped by 6 bases and J by 4 bases; unmatched bases: 8.